The sample holds a few counts of the clone carrying this T cell receptor beta chain. Its antigen is undetermined. The DNA is omitted, as the CDR3 cannot be located on it reliably, and the CDR3 follows TCRdb's listing. Each CDR3 protein is one row after TCRdb ran MiXCR on the RT-PCR reads. Of fewer than 400,000 distinct CDR3 sequences in the sample, roughly 22% were seen once. The sample comes from a study of response to subunit inactivated influenza vaccine. Study conclusions and caveats: Authors suggested each seasonal influenza vaccination recruits few new T cells.

CDR1 and CDR2 from the germline V gene are GTSNPN and SVGIG (reference sequence). 14 amino acids form the CDR3, both terminal residues included. The clonotype originates from a man aged 50 to 75 who received an inactivated influenza vaccine. The V call is TRBV30, the J call TRBJ1-1; the tabulated D call, TRBD1, remains unverified against the DNA. Material: PBMCs from blood, obtained approximately 22 months after vaccination. This chain's CDR3 is CAWSVGQGAEYDFF.